Shown below are 2 T cell receptor beta chains from a single sample sequenced in a study of graft-versus-host responses after intestinal transplantation. Data came from immunoSEQ multiplex PCR; TCRdb stores just in-frame clones and leaves some out. The table includes over 80,000 clones, 85% to 95% detected once. The antigens of these receptors remain unknown. The sample consisted of unstimulated CD8+ T cells sorted from spleen or lymph node cells, taken before transplant. All receptors derive from a human donor who was the organ donor for an intestinal transplant.

This chain connects TRBV28 to TRBJ1-4; D is unclear. The V and J ends lost 5 bases and 0 bases respectively, with 10 bases between them. Per germline, CDR1 MDHEN and CDR2 SYDVKM. This CDR3 region has 15 residues. CDR3 DNA: TGTGCCAGCAGTGGGAGCCACCCAACTAATGAAAAACTGTTTTTT. Translated, it gives CASSGSHPTNEKLFF.

The chain is built from TRBV19 and TRBJ1-5; D may be TRBD1 (5 bases). The germline V and J ends were trimmed by 4 bases and 4 bases, with 11 bases remaining between them. CDR1 and CDR2 from the germline V gene are LNHDA and SQIVND (reference sequence). The CDR3 is 14 amino acids. This chain's CDR3 is CASSTRVGNQPQHF. The CDR3 region has the DNA TGTGCCAGTAGTACCAGGGTAGGGAATCAGCCCCAGCATTTT.